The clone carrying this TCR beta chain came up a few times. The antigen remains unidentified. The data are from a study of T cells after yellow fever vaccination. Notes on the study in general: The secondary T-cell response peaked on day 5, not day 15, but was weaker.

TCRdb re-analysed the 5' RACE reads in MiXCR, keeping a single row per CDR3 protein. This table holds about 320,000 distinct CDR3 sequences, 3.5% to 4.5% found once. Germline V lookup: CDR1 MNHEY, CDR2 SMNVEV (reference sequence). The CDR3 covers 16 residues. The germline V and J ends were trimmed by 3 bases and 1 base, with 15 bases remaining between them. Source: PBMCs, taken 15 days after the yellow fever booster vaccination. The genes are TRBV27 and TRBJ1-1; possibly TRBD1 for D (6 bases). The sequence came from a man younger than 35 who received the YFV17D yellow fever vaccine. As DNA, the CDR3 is TGTGCCAGCAGTTTCTCCGGGGGGGCGCCGAACACTGAAGCTTTCTTT. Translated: CASSFSGGAPNTEAFF.